The next 14 T cell receptor beta chains were all read from a single sample in a study of T-cell reconstitution after alpha-beta-depleted transplantation in children. The authors prepared the TCRbeta library with unique molecular identifiers. MiXCR was run by TCRdb on the PCR reads, yielding one entry per CDR3 protein. Of hundreds of thousands of distinct CDR3 sequences listed, around a sixth are singletons. The source was PBMCs, mostly from graft donor cells, collected 360 days after TCRalphabeta/CD19-depleted stem cell transplant. Source of these receptors: a male patient aged 2-10 years who had a stem cell transplant for acute lymphoblastic leukemia, so the T cells may come from the graft donor.

This clonotype appeared a few times. V is TRBV4-2 and J is TRBJ2-2, with D possibly TRBD2 on 5 matching bases. The CDR3 spans 16 residues. Trimming left V 0 bases short and J 7 bases short, with 15 bases between. The germline CDR1 and CDR2 sequences are LGHNA and YNFKEQ. CDR3 residues: CASSQDSGRDIGELFF. The CDR3 nucleotides are TGTGCCAGCAGCCAAGATTCGGGAAGGGATATCGGGGAGCTGTTTTTT.

This chain joins TRBV12-3 or TRBV12-4 and TRBJ2-3, with TRBD2 matching 7 bases. This CDR3 is built from 19 residues. The V and J ends lost 3 bases and 4 bases, in that order; junction bases with no gene match: 19. CDR3 nucleotide sequence: TGTGCCAGCAGTTTTCCCCCCGAGGGAGGGCCGATTCTCCCAGATACGCAGTATTTT. Protein: CASSFPPEGGPILPDTQYF.

This clonotype has only a few counts. This chain uses TRBV7-2 with TRBJ2-2, with unresolved D. The germline CDR1 and CDR2 sequences are SGHTA and FQGNSA. The CDR3 runs to 14 residues. The V and J ends lost 3 bases and 7 bases respectively, with 12 bases between them. The CDR3 here is CASSLRRVGGELFF. The CDR3 nucleotides read TGTGCCAGCAGCTTGCGTAGGGTAGGCGGGGAGCTGTTTTTT.

This clonotype has a handful of counts. CDR3 region: CSAREGQETQYF. The CDR3, as DNA: TGCAGTGCTAGAGAGGGCCAAGAGACCCAGTACTTC. V usage is TRBV20-1 and J usage is TRBJ2-5; D unresolved. The CDR3 totals 12 residues. Trimming removed 0 bases at V and 1 base at J, with 3 bases between. Germline loops: CDR1 DFQATT, CDR2 SNEGSKA (reference sequence).

This clonotype was observed at least ten times. The chain is built from TRBV10-3 and TRBJ1-1; 7 bases align to TRBD1. This CDR3 has 13 residues. The germline CDR1 and CDR2 sequences are ENHRY and SYGVKD. V shed 6 bases, J shed 3 bases, and the junction held 4 bases outside the gene matches. CDR3 DNA sequence: TGTGCCATCAGAGCGGGACAGTACACTGAAGCTTTCTTT. This encodes CAIRAGQYTEAFF.

The chain couples TRBV7-6 to TRBJ1-1, with a tentative D call TRBD1 (5 bases). V was cut by 5 bases and J by 4 bases, with 11 bases left in between. Per the germline V gene, CDR1 is SGHVS and CDR2 is FNYEAQ. This CDR3 comprises 13 residues. The CDR3 loop reads CASSEGRGTEAFF. In nucleotides, the CDR3 is TGTGCCAGCAGCGAGGGGAGGGGCACTGAAGCTTTCTTT.

This clonotype came up a few times. The chain combines TRBV29-1 with TRBJ1-1, with D unclear. V lost 8 bases to trimming and J lost 1 base, with 14 bases between them. The CDR3 length is 13 residues. Germline V gene sequence: CDR1 SQVTM, CDR2 ANQGSEA. CDR3 in amino acids: CSTRPIANTEAFF. DNA for the CDR3: TGCAGCACGAGGCCCATCGCGAACACTGAAGCTTTCTTT.

Ten or more counts support this clonotype. The chain carries TRBV28 and TRBJ2-7, with 8 bases that match TRBD2. This CDR3 region has 15 residues. Trimming removed 7 bases from V and 2 bases from J; junction bases left unmatched: 10. Germline loops: CDR1 MDHEN, CDR2 SYDVKM. The CDR3 DNA sequence: TGTGCCAGCACCACTACGGGGGGGCGCCCCTACGAGCAGTACTTC. Translation gives CASTTTGGRPYEQYF.

This clonotype occurred once. J is TRBJ2-7 and V is TRBV7-2; TRBD2 agrees at 11 bases. This CDR3 is built from 17 residues. Trimming cost V 3 bases and J 1 base; bases outside gene matches: 8. Per the germline V gene, CDR1 is SGHTA and CDR2 is FQGNSA. As DNA, the CDR3 is TGTGCCAGCAGCTTCGTCCCTAGCGGGGGGTTGTCCTACGAGCAGTACTTC. Translation gives CASSFVPSGGLSYEQYF.

A few counts support this clonotype. The J gene is TRBJ1-1, the V gene TRBV5-4; D may be TRBD1 (6 bases). Germline CDR1 is SGHNT and CDR2 is YYREEE (reference sequence). The CDR3 sequence is 13 residues long. Between the trimmed V and J ends, which lost 4 bases and 3 bases, there was a span of 10 bases. CDR3 region: CASSRNRDTEAFF. CDR3 nucleotides: TGTGCCAGCAGCCGAAACAGGGACACTGAAGCTTTCTTT.

This clonotype was seen more than once but under ten times. The rearrangement uses TRBV3-1 and TRBJ1-3; TRBD1 matches 7 bases. The CDR3 length is 16 residues. Germline V gene lookup returns CDR1 LGHDT and CDR2 YNNKEL (reference sequence). Trimming took 8 bases from V and 0 from J; bases not matched to a gene: 10. As DNA, the CDR3 is TGTGCCAGCCGCAAAGGACAGGCGGCCTCTGGAAACACCATATATTTT. Amino acid sequence: CASRKGQAASGNTIYF.

This clonotype was observed many times. J is TRBJ2-3 and V is TRBV7-2; D uncertain. Germline V CDR1 and CDR2: SGHTA, FQGNSA. The CDR3 covers 16 residues. Trimming stripped 2 bases from V and 1 base from J, with 13 bases between. CDR3 coding DNA: TGTGCCAGCAGCTTAAACAATCGGCCTCGCACAGATACGCAGTATTTT. It translates to CASSLNNRPRTDTQYF.

The V call is TRBV3-1, the J call TRBJ1-2; the D is unclear. Trimming took 0 bases from V and 0 from J, leaving 5 bases between them. The length of the CDR3 is 14 residues. From germline, CDR1 is LGHDT and CDR2 YNNKEL (reference sequence). CDR3 DNA sequence: TGTGCCAGCAGCCAAGAGGGATCTAACTATGGCTACACCTTC. This translates into CASSQEGSNYGYTF.

This sequence joins TRBV12-3 or TRBV12-4 and TRBJ2-5, with TRBD2 as a possible D gene (6 bases). The CDR3 loop spans 13 amino acids. V lost 6 bases, J lost 5 bases, and 13 bases lay in between. In nucleotides, the CDR3 is TGTGCCAGCAGGCGGGACCCCGGGGAGACCCAGTACTTC. Translation gives CASRRDPGETQYF.